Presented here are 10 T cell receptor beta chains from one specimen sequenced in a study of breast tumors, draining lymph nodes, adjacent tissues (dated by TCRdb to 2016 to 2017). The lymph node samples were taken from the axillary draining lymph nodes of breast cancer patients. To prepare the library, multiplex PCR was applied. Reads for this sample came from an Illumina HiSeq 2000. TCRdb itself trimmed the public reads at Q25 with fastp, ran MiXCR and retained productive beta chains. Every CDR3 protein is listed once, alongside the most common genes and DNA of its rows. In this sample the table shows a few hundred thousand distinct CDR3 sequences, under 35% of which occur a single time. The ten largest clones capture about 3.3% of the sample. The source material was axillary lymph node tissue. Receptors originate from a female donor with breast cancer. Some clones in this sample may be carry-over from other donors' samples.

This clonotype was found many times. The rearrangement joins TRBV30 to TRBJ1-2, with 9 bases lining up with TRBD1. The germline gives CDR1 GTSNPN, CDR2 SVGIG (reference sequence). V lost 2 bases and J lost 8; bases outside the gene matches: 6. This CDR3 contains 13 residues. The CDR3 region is CAWSWTGDGGYTF. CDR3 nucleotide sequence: TGTGCCTGGAGTTGGACAGGGGATGGCGGCTACACCTTC. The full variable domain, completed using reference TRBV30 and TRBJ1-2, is SQTIHQWPATLVQPVGSPLSLECTVEGTSNPNLYWYRQAAGRGLQLLFYSVGIGQISSEVPQNLSASRPQDRQFILSSKKLLLSDSGFYLCAWSWTGDGGYTFGSGTRLTVV.

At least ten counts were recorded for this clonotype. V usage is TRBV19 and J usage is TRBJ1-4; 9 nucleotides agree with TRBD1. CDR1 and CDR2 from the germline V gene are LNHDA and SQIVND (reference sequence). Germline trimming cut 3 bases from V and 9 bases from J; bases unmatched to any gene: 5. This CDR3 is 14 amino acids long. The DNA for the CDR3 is TGTGCCAGTAGTATCAAGGGACAGGGCCAAAAACTGTTTTTT. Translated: CASSIKGQGQKLFF.

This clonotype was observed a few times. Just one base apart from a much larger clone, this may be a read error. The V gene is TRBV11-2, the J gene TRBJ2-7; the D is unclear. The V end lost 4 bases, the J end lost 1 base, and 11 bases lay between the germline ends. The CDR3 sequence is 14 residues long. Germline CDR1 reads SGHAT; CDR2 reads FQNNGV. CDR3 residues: CASSYPWQSYEQYF. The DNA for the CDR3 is TGTGCCAGCAGCTACCCCTGGCAGTCCTACGAGCAGTACTTC.

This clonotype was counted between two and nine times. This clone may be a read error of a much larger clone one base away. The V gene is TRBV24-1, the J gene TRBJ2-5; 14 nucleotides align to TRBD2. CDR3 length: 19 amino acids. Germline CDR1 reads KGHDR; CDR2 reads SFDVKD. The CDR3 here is CATSDLRGTSGRPQETQHF. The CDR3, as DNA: TGTGCCACCAGTGATTTGCGGGGGACTAGCGGGAGACCCCAAGAGACCCAGCACTTC.

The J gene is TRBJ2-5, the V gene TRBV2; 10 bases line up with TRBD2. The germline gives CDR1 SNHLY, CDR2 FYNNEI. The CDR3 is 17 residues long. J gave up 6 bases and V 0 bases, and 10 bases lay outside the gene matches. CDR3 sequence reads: CASSEALLLAGEKTQYF. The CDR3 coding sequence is TGTGCCAGCAGTGAAGCGCTTCTGCTAGCGGGAGAAAAGACCCAGTACTTC.

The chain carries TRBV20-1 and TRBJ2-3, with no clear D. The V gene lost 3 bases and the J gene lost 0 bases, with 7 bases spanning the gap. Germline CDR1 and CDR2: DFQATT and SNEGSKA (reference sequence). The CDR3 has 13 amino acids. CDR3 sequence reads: CSARTPSTDTQYF. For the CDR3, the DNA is TGCAGTGCTAGGACGCCGAGCACAGATACGCAGTATTTT.

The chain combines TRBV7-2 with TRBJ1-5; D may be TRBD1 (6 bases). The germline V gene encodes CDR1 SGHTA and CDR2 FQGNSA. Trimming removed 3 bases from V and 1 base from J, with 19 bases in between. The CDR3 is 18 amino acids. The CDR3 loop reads CASSLPSGGATSNQPQHF. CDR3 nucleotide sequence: TGTGCCAGCAGCTTGCCTAGCGGGGGGGCTACGAGCAATCAGCCCCAGCATTTT. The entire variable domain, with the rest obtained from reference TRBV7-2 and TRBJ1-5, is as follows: GAGVSQSPSNKVTEKGKDVELRCDPISGHTALYWYRQSLGQGLEFLIYFQGNSAPDKSGLPSDRFSAERTGGSVSTLTIQRTQQEDSAVYLCASSLPSGGATSNQPQHFGDGTRLSIL.

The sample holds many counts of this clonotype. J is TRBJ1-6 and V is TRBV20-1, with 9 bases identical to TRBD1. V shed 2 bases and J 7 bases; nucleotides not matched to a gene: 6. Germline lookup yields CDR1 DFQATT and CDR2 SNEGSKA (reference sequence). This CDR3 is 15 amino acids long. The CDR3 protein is CSARPRQGDNSPLHF. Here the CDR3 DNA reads TGCAGTGCTAGACCTAGACAGGGGGACAATTCACCCCTCCACTTT.

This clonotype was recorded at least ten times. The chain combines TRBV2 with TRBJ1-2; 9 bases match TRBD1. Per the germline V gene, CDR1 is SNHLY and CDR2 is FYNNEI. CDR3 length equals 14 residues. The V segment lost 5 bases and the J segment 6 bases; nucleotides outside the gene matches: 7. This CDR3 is CASSSRGQGHGYTF. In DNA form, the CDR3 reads TGTGCCAGCAGTTCCCGGGGACAGGGCCATGGCTACACCTTC.

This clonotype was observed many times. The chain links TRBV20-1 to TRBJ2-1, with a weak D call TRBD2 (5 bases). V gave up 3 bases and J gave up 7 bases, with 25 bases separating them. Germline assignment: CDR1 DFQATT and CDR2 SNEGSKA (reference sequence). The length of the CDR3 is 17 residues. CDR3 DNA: TGCAGTGCTAGTACCCCTGACCTAGCAAGGTTCAATAATGAGCAGTTCTTC. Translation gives CSASTPDLARFNNEQFF.